The subject of this entry is one TCR beta chain. What it binds is unknown. The data were taken from a study of memory CD4+ T cells and cytomegalovirus serostatus. Study in general: Donors were healthy Belgian adults, several CMV seropositive and roughly 25 seronegative. Study conclusions and caveats: Suggested: most of the CMV-linked TCR signature lies in CD4+ memory cells. Median bootstrapped AUC for CMV status was approximately 0.96 originally, less than 0.93 US-trained.

The sort gate was single viable CD3+CD4+CD8-CD45RO+ cells for memory CD4+ T cells. Authors' data handling: Out-of-frame sequences were removed, leaving around 2,000,000 distinct TCRbeta sequences. TCRdb's copy holds only in-frame clones and misses some; the assay was immunoSEQ multiplex PCR. That table supplies the V and J calls and clone size; D and trimming were determined from the DNA. The sample yields 40,000 to 45,000 clones, 76% seen once. Germline V gives CDR1 LNHDA, CDR2 SQIVND (reference sequence). With 5 bases clipped from V and 4 bases from J, the junction kept 5 bases outside the gene matches. CDR3 length equals 15 residues.

The chain recombines TRBV19 with TRBJ1-4; TRBD1 agrees at 9 bases. Source material: memory CD4+ T cells from blood. This TCR derives from an adult in good health and CMV-seronegative. CDR3 residues: CASSPPGQGNEKLFF. For the CDR3, the DNA is TGTGCCAGTAGTCCGCCGGGACAGGGTAATGAAAAACTGTTTTTT.